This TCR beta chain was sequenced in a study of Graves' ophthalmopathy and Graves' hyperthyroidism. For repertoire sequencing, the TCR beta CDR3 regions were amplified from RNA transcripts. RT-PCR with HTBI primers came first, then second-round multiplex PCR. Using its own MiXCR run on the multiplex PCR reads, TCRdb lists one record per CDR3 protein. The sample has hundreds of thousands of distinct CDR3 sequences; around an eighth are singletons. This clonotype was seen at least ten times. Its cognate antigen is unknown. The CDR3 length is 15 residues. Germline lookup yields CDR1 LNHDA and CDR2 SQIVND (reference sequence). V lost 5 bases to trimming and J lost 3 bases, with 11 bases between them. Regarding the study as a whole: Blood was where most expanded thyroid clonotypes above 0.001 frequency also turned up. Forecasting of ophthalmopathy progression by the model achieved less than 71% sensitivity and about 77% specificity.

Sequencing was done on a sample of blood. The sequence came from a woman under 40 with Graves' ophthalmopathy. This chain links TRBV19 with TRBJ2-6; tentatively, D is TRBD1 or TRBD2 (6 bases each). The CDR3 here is CASSDRGLGANVLTF. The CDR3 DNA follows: TGTGCCAGTAGTGATCGGGGGCTTGGGGCCAACGTCCTGACTTTC.